The entry that follows covers one T cell receptor beta chain sequence. It lacks a known antigen. The library was built by means of the immunoSEQ multiplex PCR assay. For the multiplex PCR, a mixture combining 60 forward primers for TCR Vbeta segments and 13 reverse primers for TCR Jbeta segments was used. The CDR3 region of rearranged TCR beta genes was amplified from genomic DNA by a multiplex PCR assay. Amplified TCR beta libraries were sequenced as 87-base-pair reads on the Illumina HiSeq System. The authors' analysis ran thus. Across the roughly 670 repertoires, a later analysis counted 75 million to 90 million unique TCR beta chains, some 11 million of which were shared by at least two donors. A nearest-neighbor algorithm error-corrected the raw reads and collapsed the reads into unique sequences, merging closely related sequences to remove PCR and sequencing errors. CDR3 sequences were aligned to IMGT reference sequences to assign V, D and J gene segments. For a sequence to be retained, at least a six-nucleotide match to both a V gene segment and a J gene segment was required. A rearrangement was called productive if the CDR3 had no stop codons and remained in frame with V and J, and every other rearrangement was called non-productive. CDR3 was defined by IMGT convention, running from the second conserved V-encoded cysteine to the conserved J-encoded phenylalanine. In an earlier analysis of roughly 580 of the donors, sequences lacking an unambiguous match to a single V gene segment were excluded. An earlier analysis of over 450 of the donors classified V segments as functional when productive rearrangements were above 56.7% and as segregating when the standard deviation between donors was above 5%. A statistical classification framework was developed to diagnose cytomegalovirus status using the catalog of TCR beta chain sequences. In a later analysis, TCR nucleotide sequences were compared against IMGT/GENE-DB human TR gene sequences so that V and J genes could be assigned. A later analysis assigned CDR3 sequences and most-parsimonious VDJ recombination scenarios with the TCRdist pipeline. In a later analysis, every TCR beta chain was defined by the combination of its CDR3 amino acid sequence and its V-gene family, and reads without a unique V-gene family were dropped. In a later analysis, 500 to 700 highly shared, low-generation-probability nucleotide sequences were removed to address suspected cross-contamination and a sequencing artifact. A later analysis calculated a clonal expansion index for each public chain from normalized within-repertoire ranks of inferred template counts. In a later analysis, generation probabilities were computed with a VDJ recombination model fitted to out-of-frame rearrangements, and the resulting probabilities were checked against IGoR. Hypergeometric tests were used in a later analysis to score TCR-TCR, TCR-HLA and TCR-CMV co-occurrence, with a repertoire-size bias correction applied to the TCR pairs. A later analysis estimated false discovery rates by permuting HLA or CMV assignments 20 times. In a later analysis, co-occurring TCRs were grouped with DBSCAN, and TCRdist sequence similarity was added when clustering was performed within HLA-allele-positive subsets. Co-occurrence clustering excluded repertoires with fewer than 30,000 or more than 120,000 public chains, plus five with anomalous nucleotide sharing. TCRdb limited this immuneACCESS table to in-frame rearrangements with V and J called. A share of clones is missing; checked studies link under half to unresolved V genes, and the rest is unexplained. D and trimming were read from the DNA, whereas the V and J calls and clone size are those reported in that table. This sample's table carries 68,000 or so clones. Approximately 16% of the sample is in the top ten clones.

The data stem from a study of cytomegalovirus exposure and HLA in healthy donors (dated by TCRdb to the late 2010s). Regarding the research as a whole: An earlier analysis of about 530 of the donors reported about 280 Gb of sequence data and 95 million to 140 million unique TCR beta sequences obtained from roughly 180 million T cells. Around 320 gigabases of sequencing data and tens of millions of unique TCR sequences were included in an early release covering roughly 700 HLA-typed donors. To predict cytomegalovirus infection status, the study brought together high-throughput TCR immunosequencing, statistical association of individual TCRs with disease status, and machine learning. An earlier analysis of about 620 of the donors applied high-throughput TCR beta sequencing to assess whether each TCR beta V gene segment acted as functional or pseudogenic. The study was designed to test whether signatures of past pathogen exposure could be identified by cataloging public T cell receptors. A handful of DR-DQ haplotypes were handled as single units for association and clustering because linkage in the cohort was strong. Donor age, sex, ethnicity and CMV serostatus were compiled together with the repertoire data. The study profiled the T cell repertoires of 550 to 700 subjects by immunosequencing and related them to cytomegalovirus serostatus. A separate validation cohort of roughly 120 different subjects was used in addition to the roughly 640-subject first cohort. Of the roughly 390 genotyped donors, 65% to 90% were placed in the genetic ancestry cluster associated with self-reported Caucasian donors. A later analysis re-examined previously published TCR beta repertoires from more than 600 donors and added high-resolution HLA genotyping to investigate patterns of TCR occurrence. The number of donors typed differed by locus, with 629-630 for A, B, C, DRB1 and DQB1, around 500 for DQA1, approximately 580 for DPA1, and under 490 for DPB1. On average, around 240,000 unique TCR beta nucleotide sequences were sequenced per donor among 398 genotyped donors of the cohort, with 15% to 20% of those sequences being non-productive. Every discovery cohort repertoire had been produced on one sequencing platform. Both class I and class II loci were covered by HLA typing, at four-digit resolution. Genome-wide SNP genotypes for about three fifths of the roughly 670 donors were used in a later genetic analysis, which treated that subset as a discovery cohort. Rather than using new phenotypic data, the later analysis identified candidate immune exposures from TCR beta sequences and from how often those sequences occurred across donors. The research as a whole found: The sequencing pipeline was judged likely to have produced a cluster of highly shared sequence variants as a technical artifact. Linkage disequilibrium might explain the correlated functional status among segregating V segments, but an unknown experimental factor could not be ruled out. Some IMGT-functional V segments, including TRBV6-2 and TRBV6-3, could not be told apart with the 87-base-pair reads, so those segments were excluded. A few of the identified cytomegalovirus-associated TCR beta chains were confirmed in vitro to be specific for cytomegalovirus antigens. At a false discovery rate of 0.05, a later analysis linked 16,000 or so TCR beta sequences to specific HLA alleles. Because HLA typing was missing for some donors at each locus, association tests included only the typed subset. According to a later analysis, parvovirus B19, influenza, CMV and Epstein-Barr virus appeared linked to several top co-occurrence clusters. In a later analysis, most CMV-associated TCR beta chains were found to appear HLA-restricted, with HLA associations seemingly driven largely by CMV exposure. The classifier was reported to diagnose cytomegalovirus status with high specificity and sensitivity in both the original and validation cohorts. It was suggested by the authors that the approach could potentially be generalized to other disease states and immunological phenotypes. The cohort was sequenced for TCR beta chains only, and without alpha or paired-chain data the features that could be detected were limited. Across donors, most TCR sequences were observed very rarely, whereas some public TCRs were present in many individuals. In a later genetic analysis, a missense DCLRE1C variant was associated with V-gene and J-gene trimming of TCR beta chains, and the association was replicated in an independent cohort. In an earlier analysis of 587 of the donors, most TCR beta V segments appeared in productive rearrangements about 87% or about 30% of the time, broadly matching IMGT annotations. In the study, 150 to 200 TCR beta chains were listed as associated with cytomegalovirus. In a later analysis, TCR association rates were found to vary across HLA loci, with the most associated TCRs seen for DRB1 alleles and the fewest for HLA-C alleles. A further reported finding was that TCR beta sequences accurately predicted the HLA-A and HLA-B alleles for most subjects in the first cohort. Strong co-occurrence of HLA alleles, especially DR and DQ, made assigning TCR associations to individual alleles difficult. Compared with equally common non-associated chains, HLA-associated TCR beta chains in a later analysis were more clonally expanded and had lower generation probabilities. A later genetic analysis reported fewer N-insertions in productive TCRs among donors in an Asian-associated ancestry cluster than the roughly 700-donor mean. Because counts were too low, around 17 rarely observed V segments, including chromosome 9 orphons, were left out of the earlier analysis of a few hundred of the donors. CMV serostatus was the only immune exposure information available for the cohort. The presence/absence analyses assumed that sequencing depth was roughly uniform across donors, and that assumption may not be true.

The cohort was made up of about 670 healthy bone marrow donors. At the time of sampling, every cohort member was nominally healthy, though immune exposures that went unrecorded were likely present. The donor tested CMV seronegative, placing the donor among the approximately 360 seronegative members of the cohort. Every donor gave a peripheral blood sample, and the peripheral blood mononuclear cells from that sample were used for TCR beta sequencing. The Qiagen DNeasy Blood Extraction Kit was used to extract genomic DNA from the blood cell samples. The germline V gene gives CDR1 as MNHEY and CDR2 as SVGAGI. The CDR3 numbers 14 residues from cysteine through phenylalanine. Solely the CDR3 DNA is kept, with 42 bases framed from the first base. Trimmed from V: 2 bases; trimmed from J: 4 bases; junction bases lacking a gene match: 4.

The sequence came from a boy between 10 and 17 years old in good health and CMV-seronegative. The chain employs TRBV6-5 and TRBJ2-7; 8 bases in between match TRBD1. The specimen was PBMCs. The DNA reads TGTGCCAGCAGTTACAACAGGGACAGGTACGAGCAGTACTTC. Its amino acids are CASSYNRDRYEQYF.